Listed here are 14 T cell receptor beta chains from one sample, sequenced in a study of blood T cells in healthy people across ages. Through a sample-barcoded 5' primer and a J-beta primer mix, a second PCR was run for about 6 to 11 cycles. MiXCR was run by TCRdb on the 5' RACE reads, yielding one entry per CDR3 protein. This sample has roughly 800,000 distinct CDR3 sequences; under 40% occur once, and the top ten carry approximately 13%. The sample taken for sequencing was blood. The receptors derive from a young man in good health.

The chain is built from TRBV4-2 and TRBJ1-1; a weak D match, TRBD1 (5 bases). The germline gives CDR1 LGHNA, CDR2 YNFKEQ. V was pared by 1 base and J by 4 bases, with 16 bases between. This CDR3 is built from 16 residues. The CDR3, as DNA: TGTGCCAGCAGCCAAGTTAAGGTGCTCGGGGGCACTGAAGCTTTCTTT. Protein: CASSQVKVLGGTEAFF.

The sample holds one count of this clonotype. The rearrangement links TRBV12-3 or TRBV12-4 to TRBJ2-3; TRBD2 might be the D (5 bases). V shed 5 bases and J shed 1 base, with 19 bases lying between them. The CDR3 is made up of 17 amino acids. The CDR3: CASSRRTLTFGTDTQYF. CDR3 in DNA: TGTGCCAGCAGTCGCAGGACTCTCACCTTCGGCACAGATACGCAGTATTTT.

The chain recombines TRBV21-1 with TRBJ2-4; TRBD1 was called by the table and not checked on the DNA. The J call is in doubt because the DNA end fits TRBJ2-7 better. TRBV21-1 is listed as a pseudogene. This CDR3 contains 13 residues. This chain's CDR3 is CASSPEWRGEQYF. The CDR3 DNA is TGTGCCAGCAGCCCGGAATGGAGGGGCGAGCAGTACTTC.

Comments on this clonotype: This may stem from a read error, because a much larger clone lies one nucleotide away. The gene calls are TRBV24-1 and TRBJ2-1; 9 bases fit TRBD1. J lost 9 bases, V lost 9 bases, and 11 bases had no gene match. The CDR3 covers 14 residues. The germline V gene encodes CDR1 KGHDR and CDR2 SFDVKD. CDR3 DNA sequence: TGTGCCACCTCTGGGACAGGGATAAGCAGTGAGCAGTTCTTC. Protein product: CATSGTGISSEQFF.

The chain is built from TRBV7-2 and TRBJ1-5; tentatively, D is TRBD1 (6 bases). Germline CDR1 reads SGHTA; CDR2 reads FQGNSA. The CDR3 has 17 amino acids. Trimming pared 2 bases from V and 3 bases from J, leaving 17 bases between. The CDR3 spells CASSLYGGGEANQPQHF. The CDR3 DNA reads TGTGCCAGCAGCTTATATGGGGGCGGAGAGGCCAATCAGCCCCAGCATTTT.

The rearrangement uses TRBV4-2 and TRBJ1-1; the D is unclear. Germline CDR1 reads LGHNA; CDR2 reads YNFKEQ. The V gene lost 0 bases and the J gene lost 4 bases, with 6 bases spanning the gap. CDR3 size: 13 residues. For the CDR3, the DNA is TGTGCCAGCAGCCAAGAAGTTCGCACTGAAGCTTTCTTT. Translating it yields CASSQEVRTEAFF.

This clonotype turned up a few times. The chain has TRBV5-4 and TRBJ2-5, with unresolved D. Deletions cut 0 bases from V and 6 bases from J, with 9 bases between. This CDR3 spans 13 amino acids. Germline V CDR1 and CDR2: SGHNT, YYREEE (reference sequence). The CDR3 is CASSLASRQTQYF. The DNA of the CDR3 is TGTGCCAGCAGCTTGGCCAGCAGGCAGACCCAGTACTTC.

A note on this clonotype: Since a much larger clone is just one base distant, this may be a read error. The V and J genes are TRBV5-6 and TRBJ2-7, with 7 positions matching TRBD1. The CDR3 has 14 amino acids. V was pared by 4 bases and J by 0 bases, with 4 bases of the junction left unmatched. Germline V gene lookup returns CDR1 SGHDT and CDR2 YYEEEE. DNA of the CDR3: TGTGCCAGCAGCATTGGGGACAGCTCCTACGAGCAGTACTTC. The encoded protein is CASSIGDSSYEQYF.

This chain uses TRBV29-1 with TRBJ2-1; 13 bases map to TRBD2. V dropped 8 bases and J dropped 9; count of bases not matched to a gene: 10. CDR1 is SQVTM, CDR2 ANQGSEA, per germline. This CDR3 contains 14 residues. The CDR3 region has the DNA TGCAGCCTCGAAACTAGCGGGGGGGCAACTGAGCAGTTCTTC. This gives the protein CSLETSGGATEQFF.

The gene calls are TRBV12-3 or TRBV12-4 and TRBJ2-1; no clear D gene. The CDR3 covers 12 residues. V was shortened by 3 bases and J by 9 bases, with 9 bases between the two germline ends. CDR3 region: CASSFSGSEQFF. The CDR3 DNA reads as TGTGCCAGCAGTTTCTCGGGCAGTGAGCAGTTCTTC.

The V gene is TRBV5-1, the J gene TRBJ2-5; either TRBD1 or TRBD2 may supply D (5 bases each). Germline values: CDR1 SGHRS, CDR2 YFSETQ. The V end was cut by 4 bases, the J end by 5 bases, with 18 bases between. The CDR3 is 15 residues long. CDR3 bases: TGCGCCAGCAGCCGAGGGCAGGGTGGATCGGAGACCCAGTACTTC. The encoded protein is CASSRGQGGSETQYF.

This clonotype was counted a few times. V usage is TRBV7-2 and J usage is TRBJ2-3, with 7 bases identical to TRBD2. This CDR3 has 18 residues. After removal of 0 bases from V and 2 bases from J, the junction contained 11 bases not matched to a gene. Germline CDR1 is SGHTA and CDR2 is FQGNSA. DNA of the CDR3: TGTGCCAGCAGCTTAGCGTCTGGACTAGGACCCAACACAGATACGCAGTATTTT. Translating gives CASSLASGLGPNTDTQYF.

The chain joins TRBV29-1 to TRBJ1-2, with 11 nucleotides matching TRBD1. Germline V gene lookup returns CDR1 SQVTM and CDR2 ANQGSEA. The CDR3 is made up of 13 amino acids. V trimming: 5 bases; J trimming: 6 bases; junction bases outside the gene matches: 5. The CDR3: CSVPRTGGDGYTF. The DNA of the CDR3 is TGCAGCGTTCCCCGGACAGGGGGCGATGGCTACACCTTC. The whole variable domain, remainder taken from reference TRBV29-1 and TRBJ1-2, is SAVISQKPSRDICQRGTSLTIQCQVDSQVTMMFWYRQQPGQSLTLIATANQGSEATYESGFVIDKFPISRPNLTFSTLTVSNMSPEDSSIYLCSVPRTGGDGYTFGSGTRLTVV.

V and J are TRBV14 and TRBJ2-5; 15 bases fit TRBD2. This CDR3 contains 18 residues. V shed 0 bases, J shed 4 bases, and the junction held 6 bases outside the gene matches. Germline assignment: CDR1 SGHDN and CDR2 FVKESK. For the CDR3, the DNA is TGTGCCAGCAGCCAAGATCCGGGACTAGCGGGGGGAAGAGAGACCCAGTACTTC. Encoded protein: CASSQDPGLAGGRETQYF.